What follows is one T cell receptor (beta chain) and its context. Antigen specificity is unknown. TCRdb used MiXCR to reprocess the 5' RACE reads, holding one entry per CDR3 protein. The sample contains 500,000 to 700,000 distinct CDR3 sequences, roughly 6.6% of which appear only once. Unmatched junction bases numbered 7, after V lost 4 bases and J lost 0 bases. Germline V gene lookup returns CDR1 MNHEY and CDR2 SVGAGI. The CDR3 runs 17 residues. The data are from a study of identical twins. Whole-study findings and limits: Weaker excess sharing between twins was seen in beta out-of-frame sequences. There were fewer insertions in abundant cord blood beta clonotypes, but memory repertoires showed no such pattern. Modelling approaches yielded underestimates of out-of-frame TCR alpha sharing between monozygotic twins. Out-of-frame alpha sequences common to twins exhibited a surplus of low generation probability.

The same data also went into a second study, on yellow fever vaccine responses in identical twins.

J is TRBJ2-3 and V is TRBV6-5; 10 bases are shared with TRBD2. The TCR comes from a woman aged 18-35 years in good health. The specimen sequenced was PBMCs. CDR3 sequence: CASSSSGGGPSTDTQYF. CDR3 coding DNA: TGTGCCAGCAGTTCCAGCGGGGGGGGACCTAGCACAGATACGCAGTATTTT.